This T cell receptor beta chain was recovered during a study of T cell repertoires in cytomegalovirus infection. TCRdb reprocessed the reads with MiXCR, giving one entry per CDR3 protein. The data contain about 300,000 distinct CDR3 sequences, 9.6% of them singletons. Germline CDR1 is WNHNN and CDR2 is SYGVQD (reference sequence). CDR3 length: 14 residues. Losses at the gene ends were 1 base for V and 7 bases for J; bases not matched to a gene: 4. This clonotype was detected only a few times. The receptor's source is a human donor in good health (CMV status not recorded). Some clones in this sample may be carry-over from other donors' samples. The sample was PBMCs. The J gene is TRBJ1-5, the V gene TRBV10-1; 7 positions agree with TRBD1. The CDR3 bases are TGCGCCAGCAGTGAGTTCCAGGGGGAACAGCCCCAGCATTTT. As protein: CASSEFQGEQPQHF.